This TCR beta chain was recovered during a study of cytomegalovirus exposure and HLA in healthy donors (TCRdb year 2017). Notes on the research overall: According to a later analysis, one platform produced both the 120 validation repertoires and the 700 or so repertoires of the first cohort. The study aimed to test whether cataloging public T cell receptors could reveal signatures of past pathogen exposure. Along with the approximately 700-subject first cohort, a separate validation cohort of over a hundred different subjects was used. To predict cytomegalovirus infection status, the study combined high-throughput TCR immunosequencing, statistical association of individual TCRs with disease status, and machine learning. Points the paper makes about the study in general: A later analysis lacked HLA typing for the validation cohort, so it scored co-occurrence in that cohort across all 120 or so repertoires. In vitro tests confirmed that a few of the cytomegalovirus-associated TCR beta chains recognize cytomegalovirus antigens. Most TCR sequences were seen in very few donors, while some public TCRs were found in many individuals. Cytomegalovirus status was reported to be diagnosed by the classifier with high specificity and sensitivity in both the original and validation cohorts. Of the cluster scores, about 94% were above 0 in a later analysis, which found that TCRs clustered in the first cohort also tended to co-occur in the 120 validation repertoires. The authors suggested that the approach could potentially be extended to other disease states and immunological phenotypes. In the study, around 150 TCR beta chains were listed as associated with cytomegalovirus.

The sample holds one count of this clone. Its recognized antigen is unknown. Within one base of it there is no much larger clone, and no base qualities were kept. Separate from the approximately 690-subject first cohort, the validation cohort of roughly 120 subjects was the group to which the donors belonged. The library relied on the immunoSEQ multiplex PCR assay. From the authors' description of their analysis: A statistical classification framework was built to diagnose cytomegalovirus status from the catalog of TCR beta chain sequences. Here the immuneACCESS table is served through TCRdb, limited to in-frame sequences with V and J called. Missing clones are a known gap in these copies; in checked studies unresolved V genes cover under half, and the rest lacks a known reason. The DNA was the basis for D and trimming; V, J and clone size are from that table. The sample contains roughly 60,000 clones, approximately 96% of them found a single time. The ten largest clones represent around 0.9% of the sample.

This sequence originates from a man younger than 30 in good health and CMV-seronegative. Sequencing was done on a sample of PBMCs.

CDR3 region: CASSLVPYQGRDIQYF. In nucleotide form, the sequence is TGCGCCAGCAGCTTGGTCCCTTACCAGGGTCGTGACATTCAGTACTTC. The sequence joins TRBV5-1 to TRBJ2-4; a weak D assignment points to TRBD1 (5 bases agree). V drops 0 bases and J drops 8 bases, leaving 18 bases in between. From a lookup of the germline V gene, CDR1 and CDR2 are SGHRS and YFSETQ. The CDR3, from cysteine to phenylalanine, totals 16 residues. Only the CDR3 portion is preserved as DNA: 48 bases, with reading frame beginning at the first base.